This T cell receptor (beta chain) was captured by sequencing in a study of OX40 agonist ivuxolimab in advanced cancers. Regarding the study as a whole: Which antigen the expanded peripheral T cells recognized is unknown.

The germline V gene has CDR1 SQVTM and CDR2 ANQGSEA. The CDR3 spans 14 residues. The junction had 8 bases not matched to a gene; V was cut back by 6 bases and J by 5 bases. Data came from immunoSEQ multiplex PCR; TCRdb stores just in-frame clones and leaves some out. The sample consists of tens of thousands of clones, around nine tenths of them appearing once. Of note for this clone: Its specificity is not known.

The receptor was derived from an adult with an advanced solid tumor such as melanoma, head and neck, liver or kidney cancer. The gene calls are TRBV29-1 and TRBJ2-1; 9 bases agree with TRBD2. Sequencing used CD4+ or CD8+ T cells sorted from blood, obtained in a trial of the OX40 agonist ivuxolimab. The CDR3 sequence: CSVGSVAGDNEQFF. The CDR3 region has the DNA TGCAGCGTGGGCTCCGTAGCGGGAGACAATGAGCAGTTCTTC.